Each of the 14 T cell receptor beta chains below was sequenced from the same sample in a study of CD8+ T cells in alopecia areata. Following extraction, RNA underwent reverse transcription to cDNA, which served as the sequencing template. The method was immunoSEQ multiplex PCR; TCRdb's version includes in-frame clones alone and lacks a portion of them. The sample consists of more than 150,000 clones, 50% to 60% of them appearing once. The source material was CD4+ T cells sorted from blood, sampled at week 0. The receptors shown here come from a human donor with alopecia areata.

V gene TRBV4-2 combines with J gene TRBJ1-1; no definite D call. Between the trimmed V and J ends, which lost 1 base and 5 bases, there was a span of 14 bases. Germline CDR1 reads LGHNA; CDR2 reads YNFKEQ. The CDR3 consists of 15 residues. This chain's CDR3 is CASSQGEGLGTEAFF. As DNA, the CDR3 is TGTGCCAGCAGCCAAGGAGAAGGGTTAGGGACTGAAGCTTTCTTT.

The chain combines TRBV28 with TRBJ1-1, with D possibly being TRBD1 (5 bases). The germline V gene has CDR1 MDHEN and CDR2 SYDVKM. The CDR3 runs to 16 residues. Trimming removed 3 bases from V and 8 bases from J, with 22 bases in between. The CDR3 sequence is CASSLPTGTRAPEAFF. CDR3 nucleotide sequence: TGTGCCAGCAGTTTGCCAACCGGGACCCGAGCCCCCGAAGCTTTCTTT.

V and J are TRBV27 and TRBJ1-4; D perhaps matches TRBD1 (6 bases). V was pared by 2 bases and J by 5 bases, with 6 bases between. CDR1 MNHEY and CDR2 SMNVEV come from the germline V gene (reference sequence). This CDR3 spans 13 amino acids. The CDR3 DNA is TGTGCCAGCAGTTTAACAGGGAATGAAAAACTGTTTTTT. Its translation: CASSLTGNEKLFF. The whole variable domain, filled in from reference TRBV27 and TRBJ1-4, reads EAQVTQNPRYLITVTGKKLTVTCSQNMNHEYMSWYRQDPGLGLRQIYYSMNVEVTDKGDVPEGYKVSRKEKRNFPLILESPSPNQTSLYFCASSLTGNEKLFFGSGTQLSVL.

This clone showed up just a few times. V is TRBV9 and J is TRBJ2-7; 8 bases match TRBD1. There are 14 residues in the CDR3. The germline V gene has CDR1 SGDLS and CDR2 YYNGEE. After removal of 0 bases from V and 7 bases from J, the junction contained 6 bases not matched to a gene. As DNA, the CDR3 is TGTGCCAGCAGCGTAGGGGACAGGACGTGGGAGCAGTACTTC. It translates to CASSVGDRTWEQYF.

The chain combines TRBV30 with TRBJ2-1; D is possibly TRBD1 or TRBD2 (5 bases each). Between the trimmed V and J ends, which lost 0 bases and 1 base, there was a span of 10 bases. CDR1 is GTSNPN and CDR2 is SVGIG in the germline V gene (reference sequence). The length of the CDR3 is 15 residues. CDR3: CAWSVGGGSYNEQFF. The CDR3 nucleotides read TGTGCCTGGAGTGTGGGTGGGGGTTCCTACAATGAGCAGTTCTTC.

Comments on this clone: The same CDR3 can be traced to other DNA sequences in this sample. V usage is TRBV30 and J usage is TRBJ1-1; D gene ambiguous. CDR1 and CDR2 from the germline V gene are GTSNPN and SVGIG (reference sequence). The V and J ends lost 0 bases and 2 bases respectively, with 7 bases between them. The CDR3 is made up of 13 amino acids. For the CDR3, the DNA is TGTGCCTGGAGTGTACTTGGTAACACTGAAGCTTTCTTT. Residues: CAWSVLGNTEAFF. Filled out from reference TRBV30 and TRBJ1-1, the complete variable domain reads SQTIHQWPATLVQPVGSPLSLECTVEGTSNPNLYWYRQAAGRGLQLLFYSVGIGQISSEVPQNLSASRPQDRQFILSSKKLLLSDSGFYLCAWSVLGNTEAFFGQGTRLTVV.

This clone was counted once. The rearrangement links TRBV29-1 to TRBJ1-2; tentatively, D is TRBD1 (5 bases). The CDR3 covers 11 residues. From germline, CDR1 is SQVTM and CDR2 ANQGSEA. Trimming shortened V by 3 bases and J by 7 bases, and 9 bases separated the two germline ends. The CDR3 bases are TGCAGCGTTGAGAGGGGTCGTGGCTACACCTTC. Translation gives CSVERGRGYTF.

The V gene is TRBV29-1, the J gene TRBJ2-1; D is unclear. The ends were cut back, 5 bases at V and 2 bases at J, with 10 bases in the middle. CDR3 length: 13 amino acids. The V gene's germline CDR1 is SQVTM and CDR2 ANQGSEA. The CDR3 sequence: CSVSETTYNEQFF. The CDR3 coding sequence is TGCAGCGTTTCTGAAACTACCTACAATGAGCAGTTCTTC.

This clone was detected a few times. The chain employs TRBV12-5 and TRBJ1-4; no definite D call. Trimming removed 2 bases from V and 7 bases from J, with 20 bases in between. The CDR3 has 17 residues. Per germline, CDR1 LGHNT and CDR2 FRNRAP. The CDR3 reads CASGLTSTGSDSEKLFF. The CDR3 bases are TGTGCTAGTGGTTTGACCTCAACCGGGTCCGACTCTGAAAAACTGTTTTTT.

A note on this clone: This specimen includes other DNA sequences encoding the same CDR3. The CDR3 DNA is TGCAGCGTCGGGACAGGAGGGACAGATACGCAGTATTTT. This translates into CSVGTGGTDTQYF. The chain links TRBV29-1 to TRBJ2-3, with 8 bases aligning to TRBD1. The V gene's germline CDR1 is SQVTM and CDR2 ANQGSEA. The CDR3 loop spans 13 amino acids. Trimming removed 6 bases from V and 3 bases from J; junction bases left unmatched: 5.

This clone was picked up a small number of times. The V call is TRBV9, the J call TRBJ2-3; 9 bases are a match to TRBD2. V shed 2 bases, J shed 6 bases, and the junction held 7 bases outside the gene matches. This CDR3 has 15 residues. Germline V lookup: CDR1 SGDLS, CDR2 YYNGEE. In nucleotides, the CDR3 is TGTGCCAGCAGCGTTAGCGGGGGACTAGTGGATACGCAGTATTTT. It translates to CASSVSGGLVDTQYF.

The rearrangement joins TRBV4-1 to TRBJ1-1, with no clear D. CDR1 MGHRA and CDR2 YSYEKL come from the germline V gene. The CDR3 loop spans 13 amino acids. V was pared by 5 bases and J by 0 bases, with 7 bases between. CDR3 coding DNA: TGCGCCAGCAGCGGGGAGATGAACACTGAAGCTTTCTTT. Translated, it gives CASSGEMNTEAFF.

This clone turned up a few times. The chain recombines TRBV19 with TRBJ2-7, with a tentative D call TRBD1 (6 bases). The CDR3 is 13 amino acids. V gave up 5 bases and J gave up 4 bases, with 12 bases separating them. Germline V gives CDR1 LNHDA, CDR2 SQIVND (reference sequence). CDR3 sequence reads: CASSAGTKYEQYF. CDR3 in DNA: TGTGCCAGTAGTGCCGGGACAAAATACGAGCAGTACTTC.

This clone was recorded once. The V and J genes are TRBV30 and TRBJ2-7; D is unresolved. Trimming removed 1 base at V and 5 bases at J, with 15 bases between. The CDR3 extends over 14 amino acids. Germline CDR1 and CDR2: GTSNPN and SVGIG (reference sequence). CDR3 in DNA: TGTGCCTGGAGTGCACCGGGTAGGGAAAACGAGCAGTACTTC. Translation: CAWSAPGRENEQYF.